Presented here are 10 T cell receptor beta chains from one specimen sequenced in a study of CD8 T cells in Susac syndrome. With random hexamers, reverse transcription was performed on roughly 0.5 to 1 ug of RNA. TCRdb re-analysed the immunoSEQ multiplex PCR reads in MiXCR, keeping a single row per CDR3 protein. The repertoire holds about 200,000 distinct CDR3 sequences, just under 95% seen once, with around 0.076% in the top ten. The sample comprised CD4+ T cells from PBMCs. Receptors were obtained from a human donor with multiple sclerosis.

The chain joins TRBV7-3 to TRBJ2-3; the D gene could be TRBD1 or TRBD2 (5 bases each). CDR3 size: 15 residues. V lost 4 bases and J lost 2, with 13 bases in between. Germline V lookup: CDR1 SGHTA, CDR2 FQGTGA. The CDR3 DNA reads TGTGCCAGCAGCTCCCGGCAGGGAGACACAGATACGCAGTATTTT. Translated, it gives CASSSRQGDTDTQYF.

V usage is TRBV29-1 and J usage is TRBJ1-5; 7 bases align to TRBD1. Germline lookup yields CDR1 SQVTM and CDR2 ANQGSEA. Trimming cost V 4 bases and J 0 bases; bases outside gene matches: 3. This CDR3 has 14 amino acids. The CDR3 here is CSVGDSYSNQPQHF. The CDR3, as DNA: TGCAGCGTTGGGGACAGTTATAGCAATCAGCCCCAGCATTTT. Supplemented by reference TRBV29-1 and TRBJ1-5, the full variable domain reads SAVISQKPSRDICQRGTSLTIQCQVDSQVTMMFWYRQQPGQSLTLIATANQGSEATYESGFVIDKFPISRPNLTFSTLTVSNMSPEDSSIYLCSVGDSYSNQPQHFGDGTRLSIL.

The chain carries TRBV29-1 and TRBJ1-2; D not certain. Per the germline V gene, CDR1 is SQVTM and CDR2 is ANQGSEA. V lost 1 base and J 2 bases, leaving 5 bases between the germline ends. This CDR3 is built from 12 residues. CDR3 region: CSVEGVNYGYTF. The CDR3 DNA follows: TGCAGCGTTGAAGGGGTGAACTATGGCTACACCTTC. Based on the CDR3 plus reference TRBV29-1 and TRBJ1-2, the full variable domain is SAVISQKPSRDICQRGTSLTIQCQVDSQVTMMFWYRQQPGQSLTLIATANQGSEATYESGFVIDKFPISRPNLTFSTLTVSNMSPEDSSIYLCSVEGVNYGYTFGSGTRLTVV.

The chain joins TRBV7-2 to TRBJ2-7; no clear D. The CDR3 covers 13 residues. Germline V gives CDR1 SGHTA, CDR2 FQGNSA. The V and J ends lost 1 base and 5 bases respectively, with 9 bases between them. CDR3 sequence (DNA): TGTGCCAGCAGCTTAGTGTCCGGCAACGAGCAGTACTTC. Translated, it gives CASSLVSGNEQYF.

V usage is TRBV2 and J usage is TRBJ1-2, with D perhaps TRBD1 (6 bases). There are 15 residues in the CDR3. CDR1 is SNHLY, CDR2 FYNNEI, per germline. Trimming shortened V by 4 bases and J by 8 bases, and 20 bases separated the two germline ends. The CDR3 region is CASSGVAGAVRGYTF. The CDR3 DNA follows: TGTGCCAGCAGTGGAGTGGCGGGGGCAGTAAGAGGCTACACCTTC.

The rearrangement joins TRBV5-6 to TRBJ2-1, with TRBD2 as a possible D gene (7 bases). Per the germline V gene, CDR1 is SGHDT and CDR2 is YYEEEE. The CDR3 runs to 15 residues. With 4 bases removed from V and 5 bases from J, the gap between germline ends came to 16 bases. CDR3 coding DNA: TGTGCCAGCAGCCCCGGGGGGCGGGCCAACAATGAGCAGTTCTTC. Amino acids: CASSPGGRANNEQFF.

The genes are TRBV20-1 and TRBJ1-1; weak D call: TRBD1 (5 bases). There are 14 residues in the CDR3. V shed 3 bases and J shed 5 bases, with 16 bases lying between them. Germline V gives CDR1 DFQATT, CDR2 SNEGSKA (reference sequence). CDR3 sequence: CSASAYGGETEAFF. In nucleotides, the CDR3 is TGCAGTGCTAGTGCTTACGGGGGGGAGACTGAAGCTTTCTTT.

This rearrangement joins TRBV20-1 to TRBJ2-7; TRBD1 or TRBD2 may be the D gene (5 bases each). This CDR3 has 12 residues. CDR1 and CDR2 from the germline V gene are DFQATT and SNEGSKA (reference sequence). V was shortened by 6 bases and J by 2 bases, with 11 bases between the two germline ends. CDR3 DNA: TGCAGTGCCCAGCAGGGAGCCTACGAGCAGTACTTC. Amino acids: CSAQQGAYEQYF.

The J gene is TRBJ2-5, the V gene TRBV7-2, with 10 bases matching TRBD1. Looked up from germline, CDR1 is SGHTA and CDR2 is FQGNSA. This CDR3 region has 15 residues. After removal of 2 bases from V and 4 bases from J, the junction contained 4 bases not matched to a gene. In DNA form, the CDR3 reads TGTGCCAGCAGCTTAACGGGGGACAGGGGAGAGACCCAGTACTTC. Protein sequence: CASSLTGDRGETQYF.

The chain combines TRBV20-1 with TRBJ1-4, with D tentatively TRBD1 (5 bases). V was trimmed by 6 bases and J by 7 bases, leaving 18 bases between them. CDR1 is DFQATT and CDR2 is SNEGSKA in the germline V gene (reference sequence). This CDR3 spans 14 amino acids. The chain's CDR3 is CSAVLAGGSEKLFF. DNA of the CDR3: TGCAGTGCCGTCCTCGCGGGGGGTAGTGAAAAACTGTTTTTT.